Presented here are 14 T cell receptor beta chains from one specimen sequenced in a study of cytomegalovirus exposure and HLA in healthy donors. Primers for the PCR totalled 60 Vbeta and 13 Jbeta. Some clones are missing from TCRdb's copy, which holds only in-frame ones; the method was immunoSEQ multiplex PCR. Its clone listing holds more than 60,000 clones. The sample was PBMCs. The receptors come from a boy aged 5 to 17 in good health and CMV-seronegative.

J is TRBJ2-7 and V is TRBV4-3; 7 bases are a match to TRBD2. CDR3 length: 15 amino acids. CDR1 LGHNA and CDR2 YSLEER come from the germline V gene. The J segment lost 4 bases and the V segment lost 2 bases, leaving 8 bases of the junction unmatched. CDR3: CASSQLGGGVYEQYF. For the CDR3, the DNA is TGCGCCAGCAGCCAATTGGGGGGAGGGGTTTACGAGCAGTACTTC.

V and J are TRBV7-8 and TRBJ1-5, with D maybe TRBD1 (6 bases). CDR3 size: 13 residues. Germline V gene data show CDR1 as SGHVS and CDR2 as FQNEAQ. Trimming took 6 bases from V and 4 from J, leaving 10 bases between them. The CDR3 region is CASSQGSNQPQHF. The CDR3 coding sequence is TGTGCCAGCAGTCAGGGGTCGAATCAGCCCCAGCATTTT.

The J gene is TRBJ1-5, the V gene TRBV11-2, with D maybe TRBD1 (6 bases). The germline CDR1 and CDR2 sequences are SGHAT and FQNNGV. The germline V and J ends were trimmed by 5 bases and 5 bases, with 13 bases remaining between them. The CDR3 is 14 residues long. The chain's CDR3 is CASSPRDTYQPQHF. DNA for the CDR3: TGTGCCAGCAGCCCCCGGGACACGTATCAGCCCCAGCATTTT.

The V call is TRBV11-2, the J call TRBJ2-7; 7 nucleotides agree with TRBD2. CDR1 SGHAT and CDR2 FQNNGV come from the germline V gene. Unmatched junction bases numbered 4, after V lost 5 bases and J lost 3 bases. The CDR3 covers 13 residues. The CDR3 bases are TGTGCCAGCAGCCGGGGAGGGATCTACGAGCAGTACTTC. Protein: CASSRGGIYEQYF. The full variable domain, completed using reference TRBV11-2 and TRBJ2-7, is EAGVAQSPRYKIIEKRQSVAFWCNPISGHATLYWYQQILGQGPKLLIQFQNNGVVDDSQLPKDRFSAERLKGVDSTLKIQPAKLEDSAVYLCASSRGGIYEQYFGPGTRLTVT.

This chain connects TRBV4-2 to TRBJ2-3, with D possibly matching TRBD2 (6 bases). There are 17 residues in the CDR3. V was shortened by 1 base and J by 0 bases, with 14 bases between the two germline ends. Germline loops: CDR1 LGHNA, CDR2 YNFKEQ. CDR3 loop: CASSQVSASVSTDTQYF. CDR3 coding DNA: TGTGCCAGCAGCCAAGTATCGGCTAGCGTTAGCACAGATACGCAGTATTTT.

V gene TRBV6-5 combines with J gene TRBJ1-1, with TRBD1 matching 7 bases. Per the germline V gene, CDR1 is MNHEY and CDR2 is SVGAGI. The CDR3 is 14 amino acids. Trimming at V came to 2 bases and at J to 4 bases, leaving 4 bases not matched to a gene. The CDR3 here is CASSYKGAATEAFF. In nucleotides, the CDR3 is TGTGCCAGCAGTTACAAGGGGGCGGCCACTGAAGCTTTCTTT.

The gene calls are TRBV19 and TRBJ1-5; D is possibly TRBD1 (5 bases). The CDR3 consists of 16 residues. Germline lookup yields CDR1 LNHDA and CDR2 SQIVND (reference sequence). CDR3 in amino acids: CTRQRFLPYSNQPQHF. In DNA, the CDR3 is TGTACCCGACAGAGATTCCTACCTTATAGCAATCAGCCCCAGCATTTT.

The genes are TRBV7-2 and TRBJ2-5; 12 nucleotides align to TRBD2. The J segment lost 4 bases and the V segment lost 5 bases, leaving 8 bases of the junction unmatched. The CDR3 is made up of 16 amino acids. Looked up from germline, CDR1 is SGHTA and CDR2 is FQGNSA. This chain's CDR3 is CASSLRLAGDGETQYF. In DNA, the CDR3 is TGTGCCAGCAGCCTCCGACTAGCGGGAGATGGAGAGACCCAGTACTTC. Full variable domain (remainder filled in from reference TRBV7-2 and TRBJ2-5): GAGVSQSPSNKVTEKGKDVELRCDPISGHTALYWYRQSLGQGLEFLIYFQGNSAPDKSGLPSDRFSAERTGGSVSTLTIQRTQQEDSAVYLCASSLRLAGDGETQYFGPGTRLLVL.

The genes are TRBV6-1 and TRBJ1-2; tentative D call: TRBD1 (5 bases). The CDR3 runs 14 residues. CDR1 and CDR2 from the germline V gene are MNHNS and SASEGT. Trimming pared 2 bases from V and 8 bases from J, leaving 15 bases between. As DNA, the CDR3 is TGTGCCAGCAGTGAATCAGGCAGGGCTATCGGCTACACCTTC. Its translation: CASSESGRAIGYTF.

The CDR3, as DNA: TGTGCCAGCAGTAGCAGGCCTATAGGTGCCTACGAGCAGTACTTC. The encoded protein is CASSSRPIGAYEQYF. The V call is TRBV6-5, the J call TRBJ2-7; D remains unclear. The CDR3 sequence is 15 residues long. Germline V lookup: CDR1 MNHEY, CDR2 SVGAGI. The V end lost 5 bases, the J end lost 2 bases, and 16 bases lay between the germline ends.

V is TRBV2 and J is TRBJ1-2; 12 bases are a match to TRBD1. The CDR3 is 13 residues long. Germline V lookup: CDR1 SNHLY, CDR2 FYNNEI. The J segment lost 8 bases and the V segment lost 6 bases, leaving 4 bases of the junction unmatched. The CDR3 spells CASRGQGAEGYTF. DNA of the CDR3: TGTGCCAGCAGGGGACAGGGGGCAGAAGGCTACACCTTC.

The rearrangement links TRBV7-9 to TRBJ1-1; 10 bases line up with TRBD1. V lost 5 bases to trimming and J lost 11 bases; unmatched junction nucleotides: 11. The CDR3 length is 14 residues. Germline V lookup: CDR1 SEHNR, CDR2 FQNEAQ (reference sequence). CDR3 sequence: CASSVPGDRGHAFF. DNA of the CDR3: TGTGCCAGCAGCGTACCGGGTGACAGGGGGCACGCTTTCTTT.

The rearrangement joins TRBV19 to TRBJ2-3; tentative D call: TRBD2 (6 bases). Trimming cost V 3 bases and J 2 bases, with 27 bases left between them. The CDR3 is 20 amino acids. CDR1 is LNHDA, CDR2 SQIVND, per germline (reference sequence). CDR3 protein: CASSITLASGAGRHTDTQYF. The CDR3 DNA reads TGTGCCAGTAGTATTACCTTAGCTTCAGGCGCGGGAAGACACACAGATACGCAGTATTTT.

The J gene is TRBJ1-4, the V gene TRBV5-1, with TRBD1 matching over 7 bases. The CDR3 covers 13 residues. With 3 bases clipped from V and 5 bases from J, the junction kept 1 base outside the gene matches. Looked up from germline, CDR1 is SGHRS and CDR2 is YFSETQ. The CDR3 nucleotides are TGCGCCAGCAGCTCAGGGGGGAATGAAAAACTGTTTTTT. Residues: CASSSGGNEKLFF.